The rows below give T cell receptor beta chains drawn from one sample of a study of cytomegalovirus exposure and HLA in healthy donors. The table came from immunoSEQ multiplex PCR; TCRdb's copy has only in-frame clones and leaves some out. The top ten hold 0.4% to 0.6% of the sample, which has 200,000 to 250,000 clones, roughly 78% seen once. The sequenced sample consisted of PBMCs. The receptors were gathered from a boy between 10 and 17 years old in good health and CMV-seronegative. CDR3s include the opening cysteine and the closing phenylalanine or tryptophan. The order of the fields is clone size, V gene, D gene, J gene, CDR3 protein, CDR3 DNA. A D gene is named only where the DNA matches it firmly. Part of the rows lack a size; the others show once, few, many or a class for expanded clones.

>.|TRBV6-5|.|TRBJ1-2
CASSYRGDGYTF
TGTGCCAGCAGTTACCGGGGAGATGGCTACACCTTC
>.|TRBV6-1|.|TRBJ1-1
CASRLGGGTEAFF
TGTGCCAGCAGATTGGGAGGGGGTACTGAAGCTTTCTTT
>.|TRBV2|TRBD2|TRBJ2-1
CASSASGTSYNEQFF
TGTGCCAGCAGTGCTAGCGGGACCTCCTACAATGAGCAGTTCTTC
>.|TRBV5-1|.|TRBJ1-1
CASRNRQATEAFF
TGCGCCAGCAGAAACCGACAGGCCACTGAAGCTTTCTTT
>.|TRBV19|.|TRBJ1-2
CASSILIGRGSYGYTF
TGTGCCAGTAGTATATTAATAGGCAGGGGCTCCTATGGCTACACCTTC
>.|TRBV7-2|.|TRBJ2-2
CASSRSGTPNTGELFF
TGTGCCAGCAGCCGTTCTGGGACACCAAACACCGGGGAGCTGTTTTTT
>.|TRBV5-1|.|TRBJ2-5
CASSLGPGAAQETQYF
TGCGCCAGCAGCTTGGGGCCCGGAGCGGCCCAAGAGACCCAGTACTTC
>.|TRBV5-1|.|TRBJ1-4
CASSLGTATNEKLFF
TGCGCCAGCAGCTTGGGGACAGCAACTAATGAAAAACTGTTTTTT
>.|TRBV18|.|TRBJ1-1
CASSTGGGGNTEAFF
TGTGCCAGCTCAACGGGGGGGGGAGGCAACACTGAAGCTTTCTTT
>.|TRBV7-2|.|TRBJ2-7
CASSLGGAQYF
TGTGCCAGCAGCTTAGGTGGAGCGCAGTACTTC
>.|TRBV9|TRBD2|TRBJ2-7
CASSPRPGLVSYEQYF
TGTGCCAGCAGCCCAAGACCGGGACTAGTTTCCTACGAGCAGTACTTC
>.|TRBV28|TRBD1|TRBJ1-5
CASSPWTGSNQPQHF
TGTGCCAGCAGCCCATGGACAGGGAGCAATCAGCCCCAGCATTTT
>.|TRBV7-2|.|TRBJ2-3
CASSLLGSDSETQYF
TGTGCCAGCAGCTTACTCGGGTCGGATTCAGAGACGCAGTATTTT
>.|TRBV25-1|.|TRBJ1-4
CASSELAPKGLGKLFF
TGTGCCAGCAGTGAATTAGCCCCTAAGGGGCTTGGCAAACTGTTTTTT
>few|TRBV6-6|TRBD1|TRBJ2-2
CASRTGGDTGELFF
TGTGCCAGCAGGACAGGGGGCGACACCGGGGAGCTGTTTTTT
>.|TRBV5-4|.|TRBJ2-7
CATSTAQTYEQYF
TGTGCCACTTCGACAGCCCAAACCTACGAGCAGTACTTC
>once|TRBV29-1|TRBD1|TRBJ2-7
CSVQMTGTGAYEQYF
TGCAGCGTCCAGATGACCGGGACAGGGGCCTACGAGCAGTACTTC
>.|TRBV7-2|.|TRBJ2-7
CASSLGGARYEQYF
TGTGCCAGCAGCTTAGGAGGAGCCCGCTACGAGCAGTACTTC
>.|TRBV14|.|TRBJ2-7
CASSQDRERGGEQYF
TGTGCCAGCAGCCAAGATCGGGAGAGAGGAGGTGAGCAGTACTTC
>.|TRBV2|TRBD1|TRBJ2-7
CASSSGTGNEQYF
TGTGCCAGCAGTTCCGGGACAGGGAACGAGCAGTACTTC
>.|TRBV5-1|.|TRBJ2-5
CASSLGPVSTPRDQYF
TGCGCCAGCAGCTTGGGTCCCGTCAGTACCCCCAGGGACCAGTACTTC
>.|TRBV7-9|.|TRBJ1-1
CASSLGLSAEAFF
TGTGCCAGCAGCTTAGGGTTATCGGCTGAAGCTTTCTTT
>.|TRBV14|.|TRBJ1-5
CASSRGQINQPQHF
TGTGCCAGCAGCCGAGGACAGATCAATCAGCCCCAGCATTTT
>.|TRBV6-1|TRBD2|TRBJ2-5
CASSERTSGYQETQYF
TGTGCCAGCAGTGAACGGACTAGCGGGTACCAAGAGACCCAGTACTTC
>.|TRBV7-9|.|TRBJ1-6
CASSPDDSPLHF
TGTGCCAGCAGCCCAGATGATTCACCCCTCCACTTT
>.|TRBV9|.|TRBJ2-3
CASSRQANTDTQYF
TGTGCCAGCAGCCGACAGGCCAACACAGATACGCAGTATTTT